A selection of T cell receptor beta chains follows, all from one sample in a study of shared clonotypes between healthy human individuals. Some clones are missing from TCRdb's copy, which holds only in-frame ones; the method was immunoSEQ multiplex PCR. The profile covers 800,000 to 950,000 clones, with 90% to 98% appearing a single time and approximately 0.2% taken by the ten largest. Sequenced: naive CD8+ T cells sorted from blood. The receptors come from a man aged 30-40 years in good health. Each CDR3 is given with its conserved first and last residue. The order of the fields is J gene, clone size, D gene, V gene, CDR3 protein, CDR3 DNA. D genes are given only for firm matches. Where a row states a size, it is once, few, many or the class of an expanded clone; other rows omit it.

j_call: TRBJ1-1
clone_size: .
d_call: .
v_call: TRBV27
cdr3_aa: CASMTRGVPNTEAFF
cdr3_nt: TGTGCCAGCATGACGAGGGGAGTCCCGAACACTGAAGCTTTCTTT

j_call: TRBJ2-7
clone_size: .
d_call: .
v_call: TRBV11-2
cdr3_aa: CASSLEGAYDKSYEQYF
cdr3_nt: TGTGCCAGCAGCTTAGAGGGGGCTTACGACAAATCCTACGAGCAGTACTTC

j_call: TRBJ2-6
clone_size: .
d_call: .
v_call: TRBV5-4
cdr3_aa: CASSLIESGANVLTF
cdr3_nt: TGTGCCAGCAGCTTGATAGAGTCTGGGGCCAACGTCCTGACTTTC

j_call: TRBJ2-3
clone_size: .
d_call: .
v_call: TRBV5-6
cdr3_aa: CASRSAGPGVSTDTQYF
cdr3_nt: TGTGCCAGCAGGTCGGCGGGCCCAGGGGTGAGCACAGATACGCAGTATTTT

j_call: TRBJ2-6
clone_size: .
d_call: TRBD1
v_call: TRBV10-2
cdr3_aa: CASIGWTGVTGANVLTF
cdr3_nt: TGCGCCAGCATTGGTTGGACAGGTGTAACTGGGGCCAACGTCCTGACTTTC

j_call: TRBJ2-1
clone_size: .
d_call: TRBD2
v_call: TRBV30
cdr3_aa: CAWSALLADNEQFF
cdr3_nt: TGTGCCTGGAGTGCCTTACTAGCGGACAATGAGCAGTTCTTC

j_call: TRBJ2-2
clone_size: .
d_call: .
v_call: TRBV6-5
cdr3_aa: CASRTARELFF
cdr3_nt: TGTGCCAGCAGAACTGCCAGGGAGCTGTTTTTT

j_call: TRBJ2-7
clone_size: .
d_call: TRBD2
v_call: TRBV7-2
cdr3_aa: CASSSGTSGRALREQYF
cdr3_nt: TGTGCCAGCAGCTCCGGGACTAGCGGGAGGGCCCTCCGTGAGCAGTACTTC

j_call: TRBJ2-1
clone_size: .
d_call: .
v_call: TRBV13
cdr3_aa: CASSLKYERWDNEQFF
cdr3_nt: TGTGCCAGCAGCTTAAAGTATGAAAGGTGGGACAATGAGCAGTTCTTC

j_call: TRBJ2-7
clone_size: .
d_call: TRBD2
v_call: TRBV7-8
cdr3_aa: CASSSHQTGLGLASYEQYF
cdr3_nt: TGTGCCAGCAGCTCGCATCAAACGGGCCTGGGACTAGCTTCCTACGAGCAGTACTTC

j_call: TRBJ1-3
clone_size: once
d_call: .
v_call: TRBV29-1
cdr3_aa: CSVDYGGNTIYF
cdr3_nt: TGCAGCGTTGACTATGGAGGAAACACCATATATTTT

j_call: TRBJ2-3
clone_size: .
d_call: .
v_call: TRBV18
cdr3_aa: CASSPSDTATDTQYF
cdr3_nt: TGTGCCAGCTCACCAAGTGACACAGCCACAGATACGCAGTATTTT

j_call: TRBJ2-7
clone_size: .
d_call: .
v_call: TRBV9
cdr3_aa: CASSEEPAYEQYF
cdr3_nt: TGTGCCAGCAGCGAGGAGCCCGCCTACGAGCAGTACTTC

j_call: TRBJ1-3
clone_size: .
d_call: TRBD1
v_call: TRBV5-4
cdr3_aa: CASSPRTGTANTIYF
cdr3_nt: TGTGCCAGCAGCCCCCGGACAGGGACTGCAAACACCATATATTTT

j_call: TRBJ2-7
clone_size: .
d_call: TRBD2
v_call: TRBV7-9
cdr3_aa: CASGPVLAGVGYEQYF
cdr3_nt: TGTGCCAGCGGACCGGTACTAGCGGGAGTTGGATACGAGCAGTACTTC

j_call: TRBJ2-3
clone_size: .
d_call: TRBD1
v_call: TRBV5-1
cdr3_aa: CASRLFGTGGVDTQYF
cdr3_nt: TGCGCCAGCAGATTATTTGGGACAGGGGGTGTAGATACGCAGTATTTT

j_call: TRBJ2-1
clone_size: .
d_call: .
v_call: TRBV28
cdr3_aa: CASRTGLEQFF
cdr3_nt: TGTGCCAGCAGAACAGGGCTTGAGCAGTTCTTC

j_call: TRBJ2-3
clone_size: .
d_call: .
v_call: TRBV25-1
cdr3_aa: CASSASLANTDTQYF
cdr3_nt: TGTGCCAGCAGTGCGTCTCTAGCGAACACAGATACGCAGTATTTT

j_call: TRBJ2-7
clone_size: .
d_call: TRBD1
v_call: TRBV28
cdr3_aa: CASRIEGTGAYEQYF
cdr3_nt: TGTGCCAGCAGAATCGAGGGGACAGGTGCCTACGAGCAGTACTTC

j_call: TRBJ2-1
clone_size: .
d_call: .
v_call: TRBV7-2
cdr3_aa: CASSLDGARSYNEQFF
cdr3_nt: TGTGCCAGCAGCTTAGACGGTGCGAGATCCTACAATGAGCAGTTCTTC

j_call: TRBJ2-7
clone_size: .
d_call: TRBD2
v_call: TRBV4-1
cdr3_aa: CASSPTAGLREQYF
cdr3_nt: TGCGCCAGCAGCCCAACAGCGGGATTACGCGAGCAGTACTTC

j_call: TRBJ2-1
clone_size: .
d_call: .
v_call: TRBV7-9
cdr3_aa: CASSFLDTEQFF
cdr3_nt: TGTGCCAGCAGCTTCTTGGATACTGAGCAGTTCTTC

j_call: TRBJ2-2
clone_size: .
d_call: TRBD2
v_call: TRBV28
cdr3_aa: CASSFFGGSTGELFF
cdr3_nt: TGTGCCAGCAGTTTCTTCGGGGGGTCAACCGGGGAGCTGTTTTTT

j_call: TRBJ2-7
clone_size: once
d_call: TRBD1
v_call: TRBV4-1
cdr3_aa: CASSHQTGREQYF
cdr3_nt: TGCGCCAGCAGCCATCAGACAGGGAGAGAGCAGTACTTC

j_call: TRBJ1-5
clone_size: .
d_call: .
v_call: TRBV28
cdr3_aa: CASSSFGGRQPQHF
cdr3_nt: TGTGCCAGCAGTTCCTTCGGGGGGCGGCAGCCCCAGCATTTT

j_call: TRBJ1-1
clone_size: .
d_call: .
v_call: TRBV28
cdr3_aa: CASSMIQATNTEAFF
cdr3_nt: TGTGCCAGCAGTATGATACAGGCAACGAACACTGAAGCTTTCTTT

j_call: TRBJ1-6
clone_size: .
d_call: TRBD1
v_call: TRBV30
cdr3_aa: CAWSSGTGGYNSPLHF
cdr3_nt: TGTGCCTGGAGTTCCGGGACAGGGGGCTATAATTCACCCCTCCACTTT

j_call: TRBJ2-1
clone_size: .
d_call: TRBD2
v_call: TRBV19
cdr3_aa: CASNLAGGVEQFF
cdr3_nt: TGTGCCAGTAACTTAGCGGGAGGGGTTGAGCAGTTCTTC

j_call: TRBJ2-6
clone_size: .
d_call: .
v_call: TRBV21-1
cdr3_aa: CASSRGRDRGLCDKISGANVLTF
cdr3_nt: TGTGCCAGCAGCCGGGGGAGGGACAGGGGGCTTTGTGACAAAATCTCTGGGGCCAACGTCCTGACTTTC

j_call: TRBJ1-2
clone_size: .
d_call: .
v_call: TRBV5-5
cdr3_aa: CASSLESWDLGYGYTF
cdr3_nt: TGTGCCAGCAGCTTGGAAAGTTGGGACCTAGGGTATGGCTACACCTTC

j_call: TRBJ2-7
clone_size: .
d_call: .
v_call: TRBV6-5
cdr3_aa: CASSSQGYEQYF
cdr3_nt: TGTGCCAGCAGTTCCCAGGGCTACGAGCAGTACTTC

j_call: TRBJ2-7
clone_size: .
d_call: TRBD2
v_call: TRBV10-1
cdr3_aa: CACRRGIYEQYF
cdr3_nt: TGCGCCTGCAGGCGGGGGATCTACGAGCAGTACTTC

j_call: TRBJ1-2
clone_size: .
d_call: TRBD1
v_call: TRBV6-6
cdr3_aa: CASSYSPGQGLYTF
cdr3_nt: TGTGCCAGCAGTTACTCACCGGGACAGGGTCTGTACACCTTC

j_call: TRBJ2-7
clone_size: .
d_call: TRBD2
v_call: TRBV7-9
cdr3_aa: CASSDPSGSKYF
cdr3_nt: TGTGCCAGCAGCGATCCGAGCGGGAGTAAGTACTTC

j_call: TRBJ2-5
clone_size: .
d_call: .
v_call: TRBV9
cdr3_aa: CASRVQGHLHF
cdr3_nt: TGTGCCAGCAGGGTACAGGGTCACCTCCACTTC

j_call: TRBJ2-3
clone_size: .
d_call: TRBD2
v_call: TRBV7-2
cdr3_aa: CASSPGTSGPIAQAQYF
cdr3_nt: TGTGCCAGCAGCCCAGGGACTAGCGGCCCCATCGCACAGGCGCAGTATTTT

j_call: TRBJ2-5
clone_size: .
d_call: .
v_call: TRBV10-3
cdr3_aa: CAISELESSKETQYF
cdr3_nt: TGTGCCATCAGTGAGTTGGAGAGTAGTAAAGAGACCCAGTACTTC

j_call: TRBJ1-4
clone_size: .
d_call: .
v_call: TRBV7-9
cdr3_aa: CASSRPTSGKLFF
cdr3_nt: TGTGCCAGCAGCCGGCCGACCTCGGGAAAACTGTTTTTT

j_call: TRBJ2-7
clone_size: .
d_call: .
v_call: TRBV27
cdr3_aa: CASSLGNEQYF
cdr3_nt: TGTGCCAGCAGTTTAGGCAACGAGCAGTACTTC

j_call: TRBJ2-3
clone_size: .
d_call: TRBD1
v_call: TRBV5-4
cdr3_aa: CASSEGQEITDTQYF
cdr3_nt: TGTGCCAGCAGCGAAGGACAGGAGATCACAGATACGCAGTATTTT

j_call: TRBJ1-1
clone_size: .
d_call: .
v_call: TRBV25-1
cdr3_aa: CASRSRVGLNTEAFF
cdr3_nt: TGTGCCAGCAGGAGCCGGGTGGGCCTGAACACTGAAGCTTTCTTT

j_call: TRBJ1-2
clone_size: .
d_call: TRBD1
v_call: TRBV14
cdr3_aa: CASSLRDRGSYGYTF
cdr3_nt: TGTGCCAGCAGCCTAAGGGACAGGGGAAGCTATGGCTACACCTTC

j_call: TRBJ1-5
clone_size: .
d_call: .
v_call: TRBV12-2
cdr3_aa: CASRLVCGNQPQHF
cdr3_nt: TGTGCAAGTCGCTTAGTCTGTGGCAATCAGCCCCAGCATTTT

j_call: TRBJ2-1
clone_size: .
d_call: TRBD2
v_call: TRBV13
cdr3_aa: CASSSPPLAGLSSYNEQFF
cdr3_nt: TGTGCCAGCAGCTCCCCCCCTCTAGCGGGCCTAAGCTCCTACAATGAGCAGTTCTTC

j_call: TRBJ2-1
clone_size: .
d_call: .
v_call: TRBV29-1
cdr3_aa: CSSIPAAEGTYNEQFF
cdr3_nt: TGCAGCTCAATCCCCGCTGCGGAGGGAACCTACAATGAGCAGTTCTTC

j_call: TRBJ2-2
clone_size: once
d_call: TRBD2
v_call: TRBV10-3
cdr3_aa: CAISRMRRESTGELFF
cdr3_nt: TGTGCCATCAGTCGTATGAGGCGGGAGAGCACCGGGGAGCTGTTTTTT